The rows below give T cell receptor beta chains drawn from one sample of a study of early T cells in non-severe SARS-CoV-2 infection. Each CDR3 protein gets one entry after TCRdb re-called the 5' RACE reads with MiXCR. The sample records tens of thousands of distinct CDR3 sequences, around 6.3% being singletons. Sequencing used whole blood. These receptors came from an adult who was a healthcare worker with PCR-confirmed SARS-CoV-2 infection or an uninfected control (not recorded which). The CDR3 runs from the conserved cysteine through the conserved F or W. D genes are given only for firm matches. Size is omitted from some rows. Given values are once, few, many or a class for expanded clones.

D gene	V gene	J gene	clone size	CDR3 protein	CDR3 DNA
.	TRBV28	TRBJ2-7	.	CASSPRTDSSYEQYF	TGTGCCAGCAGCCCGAGGACGGACAGCTCCTACGAGCAGTACTTC
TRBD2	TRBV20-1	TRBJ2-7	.	CSATPPGLANLEQYF	TGCAGTGCTACACCCCCGGGACTAGCGAATCTCGAGCAGTACTTC
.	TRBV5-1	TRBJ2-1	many	CASSLDPIGANEQFF	TGCGCCAGCAGCCTGGACCCCATAGGTGCCAATGAGCAGTTCTTC
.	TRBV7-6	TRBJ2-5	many	CASSLRRLETQYF	TGTGCCAGCAGCTTACGGCGATTGGAGACCCAGTACTTC
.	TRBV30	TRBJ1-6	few	CAWSVMGKWNSPLHF	TGTGCCTGGAGTGTGATGGGAAAATGGAATTCACCCCTCCACTTT
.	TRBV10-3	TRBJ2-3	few	CAISERGMKSDTQYF	TGTGCCATCAGTGAGAGGGGGATGAAGTCAGATACGCAGTATTTT
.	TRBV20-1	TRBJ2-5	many	CSAQPRLAAETQYF	TGCAGTGCCCAACCCCGGCTGGCGGCGGAGACCCAGTACTTC
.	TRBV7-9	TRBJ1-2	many	CASSLAGSHYGYTF	TGTGCCAGCAGCTTAGCGGGGAGTCACTATGGCTACACCTTC
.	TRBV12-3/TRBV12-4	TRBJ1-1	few	CASREARGGAFF	TGTGCCAGCAGGGAAGCGCGAGGGGGAGCTTTCTTT
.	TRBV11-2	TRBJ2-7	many	CASSLVTGDAYEQYF	TGTGCCAGCAGCTTAGTTACTGGGGATGCCTACGAGCAGTACTTC
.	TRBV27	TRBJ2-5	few	CASSLRGPGETQYF	TGTGCCAGCAGTTTACGCGGACCAGGAGAGACCCAGTACTTC
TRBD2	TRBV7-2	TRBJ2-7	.	CASSPRGGRAYEQYF	TGTGCCAGCAGCCCCCGGGGCGGGAGGGCCTACGAGCAGTACTTC
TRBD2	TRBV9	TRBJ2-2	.	CASSVAGWLAGVDTGELFF	TGTGCCAGCAGCGTAGCGGGTTGGCTAGCGGGAGTGGACACCGGGGAGCTGTTTTTT
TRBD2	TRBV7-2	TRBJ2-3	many	CASSEMAGGLGTDTQYF	TGTGCCAGCAGCGAAATGGCGGGAGGGTTAGGCACAGATACGCAGTATTTT
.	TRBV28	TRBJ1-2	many	CASSLRVNYGYTF	TGTGCCAGCAGTTTAAGGGTGAACTATGGCTACACCTTC